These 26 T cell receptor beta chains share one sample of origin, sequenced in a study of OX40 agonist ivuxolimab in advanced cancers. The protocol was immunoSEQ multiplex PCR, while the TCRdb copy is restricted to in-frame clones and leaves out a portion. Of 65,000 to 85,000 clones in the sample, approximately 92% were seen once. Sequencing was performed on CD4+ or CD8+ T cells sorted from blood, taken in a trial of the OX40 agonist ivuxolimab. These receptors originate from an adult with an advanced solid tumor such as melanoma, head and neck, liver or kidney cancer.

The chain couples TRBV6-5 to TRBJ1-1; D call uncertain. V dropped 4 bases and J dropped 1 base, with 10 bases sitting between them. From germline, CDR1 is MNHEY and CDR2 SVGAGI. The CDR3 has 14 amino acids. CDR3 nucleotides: TGTGCCAGCAGTTCCAGGACGAGGAACACTGAAGCTTTCTTT. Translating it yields CASSSRTRNTEAFF.

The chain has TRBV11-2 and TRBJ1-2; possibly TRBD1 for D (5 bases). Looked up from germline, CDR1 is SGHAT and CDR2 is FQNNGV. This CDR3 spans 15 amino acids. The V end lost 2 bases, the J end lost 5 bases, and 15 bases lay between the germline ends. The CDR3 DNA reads TGTGCCAGCAGCTTATCACCGACAGTCCGATATGGCTACACCTTC. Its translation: CASSLSPTVRYGYTF.

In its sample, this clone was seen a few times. Written as DNA, the CDR3 is TGTGCCAGCAGGGAGACTAGCGGGAGGAACCAAGAGACCCAGTACTTC. This translates into CASRETSGRNQETQYF. The chain links TRBV6-6 to TRBJ2-5; 13 bases are shared with TRBD2. The CDR3 runs to 16 residues. J gave up 0 bases and V 6 bases, and 4 bases lay outside the gene matches. Germline CDR1 and CDR2: MNHNY and SVGAGI (reference sequence).

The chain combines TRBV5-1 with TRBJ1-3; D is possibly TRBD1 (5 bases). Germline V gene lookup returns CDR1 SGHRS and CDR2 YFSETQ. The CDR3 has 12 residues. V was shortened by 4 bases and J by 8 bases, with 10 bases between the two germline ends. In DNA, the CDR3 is TGCGCCAGCAGCGACGGGGGGGACACCATATATTTT. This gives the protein CASSDGGDTIYF.

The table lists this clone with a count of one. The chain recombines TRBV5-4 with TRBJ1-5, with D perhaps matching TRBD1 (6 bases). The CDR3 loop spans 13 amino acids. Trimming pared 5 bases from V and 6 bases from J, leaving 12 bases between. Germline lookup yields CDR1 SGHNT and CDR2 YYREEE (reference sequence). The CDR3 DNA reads TGTGCCAGCAGTCCTGGGACATTTCAGCCCCAGCATTTT. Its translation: CASSPGTFQPQHF.

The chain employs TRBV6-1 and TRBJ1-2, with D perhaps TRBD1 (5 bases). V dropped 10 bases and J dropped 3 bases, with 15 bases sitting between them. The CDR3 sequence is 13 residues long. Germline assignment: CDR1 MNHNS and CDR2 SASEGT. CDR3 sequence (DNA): TGTGCCACCCGTACAGGCCCTGACTATGGCTACACCTTC. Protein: CATRTGPDYGYTF.

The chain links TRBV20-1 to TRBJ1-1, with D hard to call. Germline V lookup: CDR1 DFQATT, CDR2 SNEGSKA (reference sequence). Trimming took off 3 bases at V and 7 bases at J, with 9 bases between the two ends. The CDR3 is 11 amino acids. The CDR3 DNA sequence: TGCAGTGCTAGGGGAACAGTTGAAGCTTTCTTT. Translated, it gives CSARGTVEAFF.

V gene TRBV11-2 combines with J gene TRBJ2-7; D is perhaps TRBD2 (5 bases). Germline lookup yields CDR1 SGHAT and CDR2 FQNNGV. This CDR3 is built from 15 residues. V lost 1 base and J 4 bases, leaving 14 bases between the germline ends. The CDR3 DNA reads TGTGCCAGCAGCTTAGGCCCCGGGATATCGTACGAGCAGTACTTC. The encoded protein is CASSLGPGISYEQYF.

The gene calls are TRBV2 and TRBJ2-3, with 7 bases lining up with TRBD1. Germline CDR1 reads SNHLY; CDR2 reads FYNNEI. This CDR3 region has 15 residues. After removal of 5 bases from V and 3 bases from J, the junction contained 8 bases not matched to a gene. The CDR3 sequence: CASSTRQGTTDTQYF. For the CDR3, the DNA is TGTGCCAGCAGTACTAGACAGGGTACGACAGATACGCAGTATTTT.

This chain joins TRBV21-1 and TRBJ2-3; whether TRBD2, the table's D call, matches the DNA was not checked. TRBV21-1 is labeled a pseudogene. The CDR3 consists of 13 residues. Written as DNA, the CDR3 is TGTGCCAGCATCCGGACTGACACAGATACGCAGTATTTT. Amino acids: CASIRTDTDTQYF.

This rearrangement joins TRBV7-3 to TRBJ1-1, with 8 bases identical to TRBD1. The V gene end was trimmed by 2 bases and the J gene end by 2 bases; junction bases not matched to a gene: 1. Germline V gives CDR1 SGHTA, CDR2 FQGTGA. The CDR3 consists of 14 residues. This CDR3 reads CASSLGQGNTEAFF. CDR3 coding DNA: TGTGCCAGCAGCTTAGGACAGGGCAACACTGAAGCTTTCTTT.

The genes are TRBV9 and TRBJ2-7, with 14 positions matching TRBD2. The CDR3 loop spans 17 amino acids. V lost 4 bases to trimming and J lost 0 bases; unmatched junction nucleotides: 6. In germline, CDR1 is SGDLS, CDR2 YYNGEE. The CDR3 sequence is CASSPGLAGVDSYEQYF. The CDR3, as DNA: TGTGCCAGCAGCCCGGGACTAGCGGGAGTAGACTCCTACGAGCAGTACTTC.

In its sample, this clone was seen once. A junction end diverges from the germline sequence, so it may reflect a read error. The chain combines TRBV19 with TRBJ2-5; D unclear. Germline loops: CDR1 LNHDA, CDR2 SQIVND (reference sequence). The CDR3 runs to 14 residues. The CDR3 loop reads CASSIGPASVTQYF. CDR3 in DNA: TGTGCCAGTAGCATAGGCCCCGCGAGTGTGACCCAGTACTTC.

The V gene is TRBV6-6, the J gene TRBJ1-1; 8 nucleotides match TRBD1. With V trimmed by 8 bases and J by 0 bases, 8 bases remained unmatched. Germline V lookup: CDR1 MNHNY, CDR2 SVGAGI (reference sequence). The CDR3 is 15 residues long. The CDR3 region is CASGGQGPMNTEAFF. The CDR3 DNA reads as TGTGCCAGCGGCGGACAGGGCCCAATGAACACTGAAGCTTTCTTT.

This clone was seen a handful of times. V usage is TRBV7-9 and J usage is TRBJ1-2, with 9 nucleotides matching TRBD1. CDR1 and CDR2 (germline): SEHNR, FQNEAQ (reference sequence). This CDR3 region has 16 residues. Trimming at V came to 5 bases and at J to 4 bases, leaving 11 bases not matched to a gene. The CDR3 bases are TGTGCCAGCAGCCCCCGGGACAGGGTTTCATCCTATGGCTACACCTTC. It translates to CASSPRDRVSSYGYTF.

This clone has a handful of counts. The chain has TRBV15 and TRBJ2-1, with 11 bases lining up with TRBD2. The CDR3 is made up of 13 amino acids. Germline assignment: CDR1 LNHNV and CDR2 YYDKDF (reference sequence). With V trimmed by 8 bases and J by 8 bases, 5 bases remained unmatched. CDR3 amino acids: CATSPSGRYEQFF. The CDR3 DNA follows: TGTGCCACCTCCCCTAGCGGGAGGTATGAGCAGTTCTTC.

In DNA, the CDR3 is TGTGCCAGCAGACGGGACAGGGGAGACAATCAGCCCCAGCATTTT. Translated: CASRRDRGDNQPQHF. The chain recombines TRBV2 with TRBJ1-5; 10 bases line up with TRBD1. Germline-derived CDR1 and CDR2 are SNHLY and FYNNEI. With 6 bases clipped from V and 3 bases from J, the junction kept 5 bases outside the gene matches. CDR3 length equals 15 residues.

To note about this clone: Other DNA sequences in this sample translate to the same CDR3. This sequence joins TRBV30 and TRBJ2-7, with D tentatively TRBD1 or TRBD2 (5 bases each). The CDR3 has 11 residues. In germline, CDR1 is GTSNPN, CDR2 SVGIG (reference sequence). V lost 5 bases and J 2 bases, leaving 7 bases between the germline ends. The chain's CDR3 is CAWGGTYEQYF. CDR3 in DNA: TGTGCCTGGGGGGGTACCTACGAGCAGTACTTC.

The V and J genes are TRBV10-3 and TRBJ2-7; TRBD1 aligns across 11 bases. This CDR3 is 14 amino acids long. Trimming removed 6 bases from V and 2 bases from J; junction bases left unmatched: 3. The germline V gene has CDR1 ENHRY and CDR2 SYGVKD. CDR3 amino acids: CAIRPGQGAYEQYF. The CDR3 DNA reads TGTGCCATCAGGCCGGGACAGGGGGCCTACGAGCAGTACTTC.

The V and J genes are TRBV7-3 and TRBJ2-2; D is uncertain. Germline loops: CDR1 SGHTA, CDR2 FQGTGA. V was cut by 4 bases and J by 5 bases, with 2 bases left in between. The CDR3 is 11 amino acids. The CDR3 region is CASSSTGELFF. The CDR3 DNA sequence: TGTGCCAGCAGCTCGACCGGGGAGCTGTTTTTT. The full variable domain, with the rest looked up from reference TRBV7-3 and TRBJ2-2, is GAGVSQTPSNKVTEKGKYVELRCDPISGHTALYWYRQSLGQGPEFLIYFQGTGAADDSGLPNDRFFAVRPEGSVSTLKIQRTERGDSAVYLCASSSTGELFFGEGSRLTVL.

In nucleotides, the CDR3 is TGCGCCAGCAGTCTAGCGGGAACCGGGGAGCTGTTTTTT. Amino acid sequence: CASSLAGTGELFF. This rearrangement joins TRBV10-1 to TRBJ2-2; TRBD2 matches at 9 bases. The junction had 0 bases not matched to a gene; V was cut back by 5 bases and J by 5 bases. This CDR3 has 13 residues. Germline CDR1 reads WNHNN; CDR2 reads SYGVQD (reference sequence).

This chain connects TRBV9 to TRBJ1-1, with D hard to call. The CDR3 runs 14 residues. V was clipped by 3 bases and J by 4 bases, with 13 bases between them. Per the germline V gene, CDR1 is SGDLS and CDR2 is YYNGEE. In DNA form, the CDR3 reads TGTGCCAGCAGCGCCCTCTCCCGGACCACTGAAGCTTTCTTT. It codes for CASSALSRTTEAFF.

The CDR3 sequence: CASLRDTGELFF. The CDR3 nucleotides are TGTGCCAGCCTGCGTGACACCGGGGAGCTGTTTTTT. The chain recombines TRBV6-5 with TRBJ2-2; D is undetermined. There are 12 residues in the CDR3. Deletions cut 8 bases from V and 3 bases from J, with 7 bases between. CDR1 MNHEY and CDR2 SVGAGI come from the germline V gene.

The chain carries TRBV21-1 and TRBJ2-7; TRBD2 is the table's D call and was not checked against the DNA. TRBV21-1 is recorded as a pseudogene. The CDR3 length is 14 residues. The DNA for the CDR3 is TGTGCCAGCAGCAAAGGTGAGGGCTCCTACGAGCAGTACTTC. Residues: CASSKGEGSYEQYF.

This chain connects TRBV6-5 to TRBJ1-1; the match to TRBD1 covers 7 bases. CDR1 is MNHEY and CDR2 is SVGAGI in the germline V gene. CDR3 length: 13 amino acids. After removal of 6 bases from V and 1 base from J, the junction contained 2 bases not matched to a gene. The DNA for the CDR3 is TGTGCCAGCAGGGACAGGCAGAACACTGAAGCTTTCTTT. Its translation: CASRDRQNTEAFF.

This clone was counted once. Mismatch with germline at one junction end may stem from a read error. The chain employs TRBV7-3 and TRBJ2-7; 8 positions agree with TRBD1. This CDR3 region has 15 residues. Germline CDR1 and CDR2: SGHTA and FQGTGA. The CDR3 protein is CASSLTGTGLDEQYF. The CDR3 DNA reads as TGTGCCAGCAGCCTAACAGGGACAGGCCTCGACGAGCAGTACTTC.